Listed below are T cell receptor beta chains from one sample, sequenced in a study of cytomegalovirus exposure and HLA in healthy donors. TCRdb's table, derived via immunoSEQ multiplex PCR, lists solely in-frame clones and lacks some. The sample includes more than 150,000 clones, about 80% of them seen just once. The sample consisted of PBMCs. The receptors originated from a man aged 35-49 years in good health and CMV-seronegative. CDR3s include the opening cysteine and the closing phenylalanine or tryptophan. The order of the fields is V gene, CDR3 protein.

TRBV7-2,CASSTRQGSYEQYF
TRBV5-1,CASRTDSYGYTF
TRBV25-1,CASSEAGGSYEQYF
TRBV14,CASSQGRLSQETQYF
TRBV28,CASSSPSSSGRVYEQYF
TRBV27,CASKEFGETGDTQYF
TRBV5-4,CASSFDIGRETQYF
TRBV29-1,CSVTPGLAGDEQFF
TRBV7-2,CASSLGSSGSSYEQYF
TRBV14,CASSPNQPQHF
TRBV10-3,CAISEEGGELFF
TRBV11-2,CARPLGSTEAFF
TRBV29-1,CSVVRGQGDKTQYF
TRBV14,CASSPWRGPSYEQYF
TRBV28,CASSLSRRGTEAFF
TRBV11-3,CASSPSDRENTEAFF
TRBV6-1,CASSEARQYLNGYTF
TRBV18,CASSPLPGVNTEAFF
TRBV27,CASSFSQTGDVDTQYF
TRBV7-9,CASSLRQGRNTEAFF
TRBV28,CASIRTGNTYEQYF
TRBV28,CASTKPPLAGGPYEQYF
TRBV15,CATSRDEGFQQPQHF
TRBV28,CASSLQGGDTQYF
TRBV7-8,CASSGQGGAGNTIYF
TRBV6-1,CASSMDRGPYNEQFF
TRBV11-3,CASSTHDGGGPLAKNIQYF
TRBV18,CASSPGQNTEAFF